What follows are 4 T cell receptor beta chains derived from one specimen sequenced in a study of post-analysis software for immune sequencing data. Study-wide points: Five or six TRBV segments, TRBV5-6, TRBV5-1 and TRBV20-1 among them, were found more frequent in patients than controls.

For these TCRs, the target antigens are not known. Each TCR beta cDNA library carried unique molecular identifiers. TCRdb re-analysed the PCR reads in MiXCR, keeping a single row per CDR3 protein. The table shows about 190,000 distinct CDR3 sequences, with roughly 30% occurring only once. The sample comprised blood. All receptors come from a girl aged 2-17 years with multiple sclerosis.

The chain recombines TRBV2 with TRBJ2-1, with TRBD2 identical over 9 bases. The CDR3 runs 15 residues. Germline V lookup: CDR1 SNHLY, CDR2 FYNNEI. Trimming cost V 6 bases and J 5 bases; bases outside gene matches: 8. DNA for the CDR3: TGTGCCAGCAGAGCTTCACTAGCGGGCGACAATGAGCAGTTCTTC. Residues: CASRASLAGDNEQFF.

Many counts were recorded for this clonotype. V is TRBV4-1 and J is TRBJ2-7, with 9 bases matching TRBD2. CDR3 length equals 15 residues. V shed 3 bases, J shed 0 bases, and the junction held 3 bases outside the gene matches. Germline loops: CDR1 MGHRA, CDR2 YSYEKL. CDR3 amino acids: CASSQNSGSSYEQYF. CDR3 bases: TGCGCCAGCAGCCAGAATAGCGGGAGCTCCTACGAGCAGTACTTC.

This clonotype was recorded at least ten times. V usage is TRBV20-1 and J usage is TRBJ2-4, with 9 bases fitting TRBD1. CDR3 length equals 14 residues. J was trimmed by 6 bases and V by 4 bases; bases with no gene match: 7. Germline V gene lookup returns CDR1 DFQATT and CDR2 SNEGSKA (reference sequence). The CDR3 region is CSANRDREGNIQYF. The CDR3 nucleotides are TGCAGTGCTAACCGGGACAGGGAGGGAAACATTCAGTACTTC.

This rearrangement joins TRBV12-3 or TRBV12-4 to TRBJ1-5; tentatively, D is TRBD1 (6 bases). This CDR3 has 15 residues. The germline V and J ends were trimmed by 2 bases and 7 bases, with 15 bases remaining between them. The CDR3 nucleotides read TGTGCCAGCAGTTTACCGGGGGGGGCCCAACAGCCCCAGCATTTT. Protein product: CASSLPGGAQQPQHF.